These T cell receptor beta chains were read from a single sample in a study. Sequenced by immunoSEQ multiplex PCR; TCRdb stores in-frame clones only, minus some. The repertoire holds some 68,000 clones, with about 93% as singletons. The sequenced material came from PBMCs. These receptor sequences come from a man in his forties with rheumatoid arthritis. Both conserved end residues are part of each CDR3. A D gene is named only where the DNA matches it firmly. Size is omitted from some rows. Given values are once, few, many or a class for expanded clones.

v_call: TRBV14
d_call: -
clone_size: -
j_call: TRBJ1-1
cdr3_aa: CASSQILNGGTEAFF
cdr3_nt: TGTGCCAGCAGCCAGATCCTTAACGGCGGAACTGAAGCTTTCTTT

v_call: TRBV15
d_call: -
clone_size: -
j_call: TRBJ2-3
cdr3_aa: CATSRGGGVSTDTQYF
cdr3_nt: TGTGCCACCAGCAGAGGGGGCGGGGTGAGCACAGATACGCAGTATTTT

v_call: TRBV5-6
d_call: -
clone_size: -
j_call: TRBJ2-7
cdr3_aa: CASSPGPSGSGEQYF
cdr3_nt: TGTGCCAGCAGCCCCGGGCCCAGCGGGTCTGGCGAGCAGTACTTC

v_call: TRBV3-1/TRBV3-2
d_call: -
clone_size: -
j_call: TRBJ2-7
cdr3_aa: CASSHQPPGEPYEQYF
cdr3_nt: TGTGCCAGCAGCCATCAGCCTCCGGGAGAACCCTACGAGCAGTACTTC

v_call: TRBV7-2
d_call: -
clone_size: -
j_call: TRBJ2-7
cdr3_aa: CASSPGQRSYEQYF
cdr3_nt: TGTGCCAGCAGCCCCGGACAGAGATCCTACGAGCAGTACTTC

v_call: TRBV29-1
d_call: -
clone_size: -
j_call: TRBJ1-1
cdr3_aa: CSVRRAVNTEAFF
cdr3_nt: TGCAGCGTCCGACGGGCAGTGAACACTGAAGCTTTCTTT

v_call: TRBV7-2
d_call: -
clone_size: -
j_call: TRBJ2-3
cdr3_aa: CASSLVADTQYF
cdr3_nt: TGTGCCAGCAGCTTAGTAGCAGATACGCAGTATTTT

v_call: TRBV11-2
d_call: TRBD2
clone_size: -
j_call: TRBJ2-1
cdr3_aa: CASRGWTSGGINEQFF
cdr3_nt: TGTGCCAGCAGGGGTTGGACTAGCGGGGGGATCAATGAGCAGTTCTTC

v_call: TRBV10-3
d_call: TRBD1
clone_size: -
j_call: TRBJ2-4
cdr3_aa: CAISESDRGSYIQYF
cdr3_nt: TGTGCCATCAGTGAGTCTGACAGGGGCTCGTACATTCAGTACTTC

v_call: TRBV9
d_call: -
clone_size: -
j_call: TRBJ2-1
cdr3_aa: CASSVLQTSLSYNEQFF
cdr3_nt: TGTGCCAGCAGCGTCCTCCAGACTAGTCTCTCCTACAATGAGCAGTTCTTC

v_call: TRBV4-3
d_call: -
clone_size: -
j_call: TRBJ2-2
cdr3_aa: CASSQLMWGAGTGELFF
cdr3_nt: TGCGCCAGCAGCCAACTCATGTGGGGGGCGGGGACCGGGGAGCTGTTTTTT

v_call: TRBV6-6
d_call: TRBD1
clone_size: -
j_call: TRBJ1-1
cdr3_aa: CASSMTGPRGTEAFF
cdr3_nt: TGTGCCAGCAGTATGACAGGGCCTAGGGGCACTGAAGCTTTCTTT

v_call: TRBV11-3
d_call: TRBD2
clone_size: -
j_call: TRBJ2-1
cdr3_aa: CASSQTSGTYNEQFF
cdr3_nt: TGTGCCAGCAGCCAAACTAGCGGCACCTACAATGAGCAGTTCTTC

v_call: TRBV5-1
d_call: TRBD2
clone_size: -
j_call: TRBJ2-3
cdr3_aa: CASSLGTSGLVDTQYF
cdr3_nt: TGCGCCAGCAGCTTGGGGACTAGCGGGTTGGTAGATACGCAGTATTTT

v_call: TRBV3-1/TRBV3-2
d_call: -
clone_size: -
j_call: TRBJ1-1
cdr3_aa: CASSQDSGAAAFF
cdr3_nt: TGTGCCAGCAGCCAAGACTCGGGCGCCGCAGCTTTCTTT

v_call: TRBV18
d_call: -
clone_size: -
j_call: TRBJ1-2
cdr3_aa: CASSPAVSRQDNYGYTF
cdr3_nt: TGTGCCAGCTCACCAGCTGTTTCCCGACAGGACAACTATGGCTACACCTTC

v_call: TRBV7-2
d_call: -
clone_size: -
j_call: TRBJ1-4
cdr3_aa: CASSLESGTNEKLFF
cdr3_nt: TGTGCCAGCAGCTTAGAATCCGGGACAAATGAAAAACTGTTTTTT

v_call: TRBV4-1
d_call: TRBD1
clone_size: few
j_call: TRBJ1-3
cdr3_aa: CASSRGTATGNTIYF
cdr3_nt: TGCGCCAGCAGCCGCGGGACAGCTACTGGAAACACCATATATTTT

v_call: TRBV5-6
d_call: -
clone_size: -
j_call: TRBJ1-5
cdr3_aa: CASSLRQPSNQPQHF
cdr3_nt: TGTGCCAGCAGCTTGCGGCAGCCTAGCAATCAGCCCCAGCATTTT

v_call: TRBV21-1
d_call: -
clone_size: -
j_call: TRBJ1-6
cdr3_aa: CATDDRDNHLLGPLHF
cdr3_nt: TGTGCCACCGACGACAGGGATAACCACCTGCTGGGGCCCCTCCACTTT

v_call: TRBV2
d_call: TRBD1
clone_size: -
j_call: TRBJ2-5
cdr3_aa: CASTTGQGQETQYF
cdr3_nt: TGTGCCAGCACTACCGGACAGGGCCAAGAGACCCAGTACTTC

v_call: TRBV7-9
d_call: -
clone_size: -
j_call: TRBJ2-4
cdr3_aa: CAITPEGRSGIQYF
cdr3_nt: TGTGCCATCACCCCGGAGGGCCGGTCGGGCATTCAGTACTTC

v_call: TRBV7-3
d_call: -
clone_size: -
j_call: TRBJ1-6
cdr3_aa: CASSLTRNSPLHF
cdr3_nt: TGTGCCAGCAGCTTAACGAGGAATTCACCCCTCCACTTT

v_call: TRBV24-1
d_call: -
clone_size: -
j_call: TRBJ2-1
cdr3_aa: CATSDRDGQWEQFF
cdr3_nt: TGTGCCACCAGTGATAGGGACGGACAATGGGAGCAGTTCTTC

v_call: TRBV2
d_call: -
clone_size: -
j_call: TRBJ1-1
cdr3_aa: CASYISGPGATEAFF
cdr3_nt: TGTGCCAGCTATATTTCGGGACCGGGCGCCACTGAAGCTTTCTTT

v_call: TRBV3-1/TRBV3-2
d_call: -
clone_size: -
j_call: TRBJ2-7
cdr3_aa: CASSQDPTRPLYEQYF
cdr3_nt: TGTGCCAGCAGCCAAGATCCTACCCGCCCTCTATACGAGCAGTACTTC

v_call: TRBV19
d_call: TRBD1
clone_size: few
j_call: TRBJ1-2
cdr3_aa: CASSPGQALYGYTF
cdr3_nt: TGTGCCAGTAGTCCGGGACAGGCGCTCTATGGCTACACCTTC

v_call: TRBV10-1
d_call: -
clone_size: -
j_call: TRBJ2-7
cdr3_aa: CASSESSYEQYF
cdr3_nt: TGCGCCAGCAGTGAGTCCTCCTACGAGCAGTACTTC

v_call: TRBV7-6
d_call: TRBD1
clone_size: -
j_call: TRBJ1-2
cdr3_aa: CASSSRDRGGYTF
cdr3_nt: TGTGCCAGCAGCTCCCGGGACAGAGGAGGCTACACCTTC

v_call: TRBV7-9
d_call: -
clone_size: -
j_call: TRBJ2-7
cdr3_aa: CASSASGEQYF
cdr3_nt: TGTGCCAGCAGCGCCTCAGGTGAGCAGTACTTC

v_call: TRBV6-5
d_call: -
clone_size: -
j_call: TRBJ1-1
cdr3_aa: CASSYMAGVNTEAFF
cdr3_nt: TGTGCCAGCAGTTACATGGCAGGGGTAAACACTGAAGCTTTCTTT

v_call: TRBV6-5
d_call: -
clone_size: once
j_call: TRBJ2-5
cdr3_aa: CASSYEGRETQYF
cdr3_nt: TGTGCCAGCAGTTACGAGGGGCGAGAGACCCAGTACTTC

v_call: TRBV2
d_call: TRBD1
clone_size: -
j_call: TRBJ1-1
cdr3_aa: CASSDMGQGETEAFF
cdr3_nt: TGTGCCAGCAGTGATATGGGACAGGGGGAGACTGAAGCTTTCTTT

v_call: TRBV7-8
d_call: -
clone_size: -
j_call: TRBJ1-2
cdr3_aa: CASSLDRFNGYTF
cdr3_nt: TGTGCCAGCAGCTTAGACAGATTTAATGGCTACACCTTC

v_call: TRBV19
d_call: TRBD2
clone_size: -
j_call: TRBJ2-4
cdr3_aa: CASSVLAGFQNIQYF
cdr3_nt: TGTGCCAGTAGTGTGTTAGCGGGATTTCAAAACATTCAGTACTTC

v_call: TRBV24-1
d_call: -
clone_size: -
j_call: TRBJ1-1
cdr3_aa: CATVTEAFF
cdr3_nt: TGTGCCACCGTCACTGAAGCTTTCTTT

v_call: TRBV2
d_call: -
clone_size: few
j_call: TRBJ1-1
cdr3_aa: CASSEGRGWTEAFF
cdr3_nt: TGTGCCAGCAGTGAAGGTCGGGGCTGGACTGAAGCTTTCTTT

v_call: TRBV2
d_call: TRBD1
clone_size: once
j_call: TRBJ1-1
cdr3_aa: CASGTDLDTEAFF
cdr3_nt: TGTGCCAGCGGGACAGACCTTGACACTGAAGCTTTCTTT